This TCR beta chain was documented in a study of shared clonotypes between healthy human individuals. CD8 cells regarded as naive lacked CD45RO, were positively chosen for CCR7, and omitted terminally differentiated effector memory CD45RA+ cells. Assay used: immunoSEQ multiplex PCR; TCRdb lists only in-frame clones, some missing. The sample has more than 2 million clones, just under 95% seen once. The CDR3 is 12 residues long. V was pared by 8 bases and J by 7 bases, with 5 bases of the junction left unmatched. Germline V gene lookup returns CDR1 MNHNS and CDR2 SASEGT. J is TRBJ2-1 and V is TRBV6-1; TRBD1 matches 7 bases. Sequences were obtained from naive CD8+ T cells from PBMCs. The receptor's source is a man aged 18 to 30 in good health. Some clones in this sample may be carry-over from other donors' samples. CDR3: CASYRGGNEQFF. In nucleotides, the CDR3 is TGTGCCAGCTACAGGGGTGGTAATGAGCAGTTCTTC.